These T cell receptor beta chains were read from a single sample in a study of T cell responses to AZD1222 COVID-19 vaccine. Sequencing was performed with immunoSEQ multiplex PCR; in TCRdb, only in-frame clones are kept and a portion is missing. This sample has about 120,000 clones, with 90% to 95% found just once. The specimen was peripheral blood, collected on day 0 of AZD1222 vaccination. Receptors originate from an adult in good health. CDR3s include the opening cysteine and the closing phenylalanine or tryptophan. The D gene is left open where the match is weak. The size entry is marked missing in some rows and otherwise reads once, few, many or a size class.

d_call: .; v_call: TRBV5-1; j_call: TRBJ2-6; clone_size: .; cdr3_nt: TGCGCCAGCACGGCGAGGGGAAATCCTGGGGCCAACGTCCTGACTTTC; cdr3_aa: CASTARGNPGANVLTF
d_call: .; v_call: TRBV6-2/TRBV6-3; j_call: TRBJ1-4; clone_size: .; cdr3_nt: TGTGCCAGCAGTTACTCGGGTTATACAAGAGGGTATGAAAAACTGTTTTTT; cdr3_aa: CASSYSGYTRGYEKLFF
d_call: .; v_call: TRBV13; j_call: TRBJ2-3; clone_size: .; cdr3_nt: TGTGCCAGCAAGGAGCGAGGACTCACAGATACGCAGTATTTT; cdr3_aa: CASKERGLTDTQYF
d_call: .; v_call: TRBV10-1; j_call: TRBJ1-3; clone_size: .; cdr3_nt: TGCGCCAGCAGCGACACCCCGAGCTCTGGAAACACCATATATTTT; cdr3_aa: CASSDTPSSGNTIYF
d_call: .; v_call: TRBV11-2; j_call: TRBJ2-3; clone_size: .; cdr3_nt: TGTGCCAGCAGCTTGGGCATGGGGACGCTGGGAGATACGCAGTATTTT; cdr3_aa: CASSLGMGTLGDTQYF
d_call: TRBD2; v_call: TRBV7-2; j_call: TRBJ2-1; clone_size: .; cdr3_nt: TGTGCCAGCAATCCGGGACTAGCGTACAATGAGCAGTTCTTC; cdr3_aa: CASNPGLAYNEQFF
d_call: .; v_call: TRBV25-1; j_call: TRBJ1-4; clone_size: .; cdr3_nt: TGTGCCAGCGGAGGAACGGTTCCGGAAAAACTGTTTTTT; cdr3_aa: CASGGTVPEKLFF
d_call: .; v_call: TRBV7-2; j_call: TRBJ2-3; clone_size: .; cdr3_nt: TGTGCCAGCAGCTTGCACGAAACAGATACGCAGTATTTT; cdr3_aa: CASSLHETDTQYF
d_call: .; v_call: TRBV10-1; j_call: TRBJ2-1; clone_size: .; cdr3_nt: TGCGCCAGCAGTGAGTTGGGAGAAGGGTACAATGAGCAGTTCTTC; cdr3_aa: CASSELGEGYNEQFF
d_call: .; v_call: TRBV29-1; j_call: TRBJ1-1; clone_size: few; cdr3_nt: TGCAGCGGCCGGGCGGGTGGCACTGAAGCTTTCTTT; cdr3_aa: CSGRAGGTEAFF
d_call: .; v_call: TRBV10-1; j_call: TRBJ2-1; clone_size: .; cdr3_nt: TGCGCCAGCAGGGAAGAAAATAGCAATGAGCAGTTCTTC; cdr3_aa: CASREENSNEQFF
d_call: .; v_call: TRBV19; j_call: TRBJ1-3; clone_size: .; cdr3_nt: TGTGCCAGTAGTTGGACGGGCACCATATATTTT; cdr3_aa: CASSWTGTIYF
d_call: .; v_call: TRBV27; j_call: TRBJ1-2; clone_size: .; cdr3_nt: TGTGCCAGCAGCCCAGGGAGGCTAATATCGCGGGGCTACACCTTC; cdr3_aa: CASSPGRLISRGYTF
d_call: .; v_call: TRBV4-1; j_call: TRBJ1-1; clone_size: .; cdr3_nt: TGCGCCAGCAGCCCCAAGAACGGGAACACTGAAGCTTTCTTT; cdr3_aa: CASSPKNGNTEAFF
d_call: .; v_call: TRBV6-4; j_call: TRBJ1-6; clone_size: .; cdr3_nt: TGTGCCAGCAGTGCCTCATCACCCCTCCACTTT; cdr3_aa: CASSASSPLHF
d_call: TRBD1; v_call: TRBV6-6; j_call: TRBJ1-5; clone_size: .; cdr3_nt: TGTGCCAGCAGTTACCTGGGACAGGCTTCTCAGCCCCAGCATTTT; cdr3_aa: CASSYLGQASQPQHF
d_call: .; v_call: TRBV9; j_call: TRBJ1-1; clone_size: .; cdr3_nt: TGTGCCAGCAGCGTGACTGAAGCTTTCTTT; cdr3_aa: CASSVTEAFF
d_call: TRBD2; v_call: TRBV4-1; j_call: TRBJ2-4; clone_size: .; cdr3_nt: TGCGCCAGCAGCCAAGATCTACTAGCGGGAGGGGGCAAAAACATTCAGTACTTC; cdr3_aa: CASSQDLLAGGGKNIQYF
d_call: TRBD1; v_call: TRBV11-2; j_call: TRBJ1-2; clone_size: .; cdr3_nt: TGTGCCAGCAGCTTAGTTGGACAGGGTTTGAGCCTTTATGGCTACACCTTC; cdr3_aa: CASSLVGQGLSLYGYTF
d_call: .; v_call: TRBV4-2; j_call: TRBJ1-5; clone_size: .; cdr3_nt: TGTGCCAGCAGCTGGGACGGCCATCAGCCCCAGCATTTT; cdr3_aa: CASSWDGHQPQHF
d_call: TRBD1; v_call: TRBV28; j_call: TRBJ2-7; clone_size: .; cdr3_nt: TGTGCCAGCAGTTCACAGGGGGAGTCCTACGAGCAGTACTTC; cdr3_aa: CASSSQGESYEQYF
d_call: .; v_call: TRBV7-7; j_call: TRBJ1-3; clone_size: once; cdr3_nt: TGTGCCAGCAGCCCCCTTGCCGGGACCTCTGGAAACACCATATATTTT; cdr3_aa: CASSPLAGTSGNTIYF
d_call: .; v_call: TRBV6-5; j_call: TRBJ2-7; clone_size: once; cdr3_nt: TGTGCCAGCAGCCCAGCTCCTCCCTACGAGCAGTACTTC; cdr3_aa: CASSPAPPYEQYF
d_call: .; v_call: TRBV18; j_call: TRBJ2-3; clone_size: .; cdr3_nt: TGTGCCAGCTCAATCGCGGGGCTTAGCACAGATACGCAGTATTTT; cdr3_aa: CASSIAGLSTDTQYF
d_call: .; v_call: TRBV20-1; j_call: TRBJ1-1; clone_size: few; cdr3_nt: TGCAGTGCTATGAGTACTGAAGCTTTCTTT; cdr3_aa: CSAMSTEAFF
d_call: .; v_call: TRBV5-1; j_call: TRBJ2-2; clone_size: .; cdr3_nt: TGCGCCAGCAGCTCGACCCCAACGAACACCGGGGAGCTGTTTTTT; cdr3_aa: CASSSTPTNTGELFF
d_call: .; v_call: TRBV28; j_call: TRBJ1-4; clone_size: once; cdr3_nt: TGTGCCAGCAGTTTATCGGCAGTCGAAAAACTGTTTTTT; cdr3_aa: CASSLSAVEKLFF
d_call: TRBD1; v_call: TRBV6-5; j_call: TRBJ1-1; clone_size: .; cdr3_nt: TGTGCCAGCAGTCTTTTGACAGGGCCAGCTTTCTTT; cdr3_aa: CASSLLTGPAFF
d_call: .; v_call: TRBV12-2; j_call: TRBJ2-5; clone_size: .; cdr3_nt: TGTGCAAGTCGCCCGGTTGCGCGCGTGAGGGTTGAGGCAGGGAGGGCAGAGACCCAGTACTTC; cdr3_aa: CASRPVARVRVEAGRAETQYF
d_call: .; v_call: TRBV6-5; j_call: TRBJ1-2; clone_size: .; cdr3_nt: TGTGCCAGCAGTTCATCCGAGCCGCGGGGGAGGTATGGCTACACCTTC; cdr3_aa: CASSSSEPRGRYGYTF
d_call: .; v_call: TRBV2; j_call: TRBJ1-1; clone_size: .; cdr3_nt: TGTGCCAGCAACCGGGATCCCGGGACTGAAGCTTTCTTT; cdr3_aa: CASNRDPGTEAFF
d_call: .; v_call: TRBV6-5; j_call: TRBJ1-1; clone_size: .; cdr3_nt: TGTGCCAGCAGTTACCGGGACGGACCTTTAAACACTGAAGCTTTCTTT; cdr3_aa: CASSYRDGPLNTEAFF
d_call: .; v_call: TRBV5-3; j_call: TRBJ1-2; clone_size: .; cdr3_nt: TGTGCCAGAAGCTTGTGGGCAGTACTATCCTATGGCTACACCTTC; cdr3_aa: CARSLWAVLSYGYTF
d_call: TRBD2; v_call: TRBV5-4; j_call: TRBJ2-7; clone_size: .; cdr3_nt: TGTGCCAGCAGCGGGAGGGCCCACGAGCAGTACTTC; cdr3_aa: CASSGRAHEQYF
d_call: .; v_call: TRBV29-1; j_call: TRBJ1-5; clone_size: .; cdr3_nt: TGCAGCGCGGGGACGGGGGGCAATCAGCCCCAGCATTTT; cdr3_aa: CSAGTGGNQPQHF
d_call: .; v_call: TRBV11-3; j_call: TRBJ2-2; clone_size: .; cdr3_nt: TGTGCCAGCAGCTTCGAAGGGGAGCTGTTTTTT; cdr3_aa: CASSFEGELFF
d_call: TRBD1; v_call: TRBV5-4; j_call: TRBJ2-7; clone_size: .; cdr3_nt: TGTGCCAGCAGCCGGGACAGGGGTTACGAGCAGTACTTC; cdr3_aa: CASSRDRGYEQYF
d_call: .; v_call: TRBV2; j_call: TRBJ2-5; clone_size: once; cdr3_nt: TGTGCCAGCAGCCACCAACCTGGTCGAGAGACCCAGTACTTC; cdr3_aa: CASSHQPGRETQYF
d_call: .; v_call: TRBV19; j_call: TRBJ1-2; clone_size: .; cdr3_nt: TGTGCCAGTAGTCCCCACAGGGAGTTCAACTATGGCTACACCTTC; cdr3_aa: CASSPHREFNYGYTF
d_call: TRBD2; v_call: TRBV28; j_call: TRBJ2-1; clone_size: .; cdr3_nt: TGTGCCCTAGGACTAGCGAGCAATGAGCAGTTCTTC; cdr3_aa: CALGLASNEQFF
d_call: .; v_call: TRBV7-2; j_call: TRBJ2-7; clone_size: .; cdr3_nt: TGTGCCAGCAGCTTAGTACGTGGAAACCAGTACGATTACGAGCAGTACTTC; cdr3_aa: CASSLVRGNQYDYEQYF
d_call: TRBD1; v_call: TRBV4-1; j_call: TRBJ1-2; clone_size: .; cdr3_nt: TGCGCCAGCAGCCTTCAGGGGGCAAACTATGGCTACACCTTC; cdr3_aa: CASSLQGANYGYTF
d_call: TRBD2; v_call: TRBV14; j_call: TRBJ2-1; clone_size: .; cdr3_nt: TGTGCCAGCAGCCCAGGAACTAGCGGGAGTTACCATGAGCAGTTCTTC; cdr3_aa: CASSPGTSGSYHEQFF
d_call: .; v_call: TRBV19; j_call: TRBJ1-5; clone_size: .; cdr3_nt: TGTGCCAGTAGGAGTTTTGGGGGAGATAGCAATCAGCCCCAGCATTTT; cdr3_aa: CASRSFGGDSNQPQHF
d_call: .; v_call: TRBV5-4; j_call: TRBJ2-6; clone_size: .; cdr3_nt: TGTGCCAGCAGCTCCGGACAGACCTCTGGGGCCAACGTCCTGACTTTC; cdr3_aa: CASSSGQTSGANVLTF
d_call: .; v_call: TRBV13; j_call: TRBJ1-2; clone_size: .; cdr3_nt: TGTGCCAGCACCGTCTGGGGGGAGGACTATGGCTACACCTTC; cdr3_aa: CASTVWGEDYGYTF
d_call: TRBD2; v_call: TRBV18; j_call: TRBJ2-2; clone_size: once; cdr3_nt: TGTGCCAGCTCTACAAGTTTAGCGGGAGGAAGTCTCGGGGAGCTGTTTTTT; cdr3_aa: CASSTSLAGGSLGELFF
d_call: TRBD1; v_call: TRBV7-8; j_call: TRBJ2-1; clone_size: .; cdr3_nt: TGTGCCAGCAGCCGAACAGGGGGCGGTGCCGACAATGAGCAGTTCTTC; cdr3_aa: CASSRTGGGADNEQFF
d_call: TRBD1; v_call: TRBV27; j_call: TRBJ1-3; clone_size: .; cdr3_nt: TGTGCCAGCAGTCATACAGGGGGGCACACCATATATTTT; cdr3_aa: CASSHTGGHTIYF
d_call: TRBD2; v_call: TRBV4-1; j_call: TRBJ2-1; clone_size: .; cdr3_nt: TGCGCCAGCAGCCAAGAAGGGTCGGCAGCGGGAGGGAGCAATGAGCAGTTCTTC; cdr3_aa: CASSQEGSAAGGSNEQFF